Listed below are T cell receptor beta chains from one sample, sequenced in a study of response to subunit inactivated influenza vaccine. TCRdb analysed the RT-PCR reads with MiXCR anew, one entry per CDR3 protein. The profile covers about 580,000 distinct CDR3 sequences, with 13% to 15% appearing a single time and around 10% taken by the ten largest. The source material was PBMCs from blood, sampled 11 to 12 days after vaccination. These TCRs come from a man aged 50-60 years who received an inactivated influenza vaccine. The CDR3 runs from the conserved cysteine through the conserved F or W. The D gene is left open where the match is weak. Only part of the rows carry a size: once, few, many, or a class if the clone is expanded.

CASSLVTGHYEQYF | TGCGCCAGCAGCTTGGTGACGGGGCACTACGAGCAGTACTTC | few | TRBJ2-7 | TRBV5-1 | .
CASSLLYGGRTTDTQYF | TGTGCCAGCAGCTTATTATATGGCGGGAGAACCACAGATACGCAGTATTTT | . | TRBJ2-3 | TRBV7-8 | TRBD2
CASSQDYRSDEQYF | TGCGCCAGCAGCCAAGATTACAGGAGTGACGAGCAGTACTTC | few | TRBJ2-7 | TRBV4-3 | .
CSAPGQGKGAYNEQFF | TGCAGTGCTCCGGGACAGGGGAAAGGGGCCTACAATGAGCAGTTCTTC | . | TRBJ2-1 | TRBV20-1 | TRBD1
CASSWTDNQPQHF | TGTGCCAGCAGTTGGACAGACAATCAGCCCCAGCATTTT | many | TRBJ1-5 | TRBV12-3/TRBV12-4 | .
CNASRTANTEAFF | TGCAATGCTAGTAGAACAGCGAACACTGAAGCTTTCTTT | . | TRBJ1-1 | TRBV20-1 | .
CASSFRNAGGEKLFF | TGTGCCAGCAGCTTCCGGAACGCCGGGGGTGAAAAACTGTTTTTT | . | TRBJ1-4 | TRBV7-2 | .
CASSLSSTGYNEQFF | TGTGCCAGCAGTTTATCGTCGACAGGGTACAATGAGCAGTTCTTC | few | TRBJ2-1 | TRBV27 | TRBD1
CASSRGGQIEQYF | TGTGCCAGCAGCCGGGGGGGGCAAATCGAGCAGTACTTC | few | TRBJ2-7 | TRBV7-9 | TRBD2
CATSDPTSYEQYF | TGTGCCACCAGTGATCCAACTAGTTACGAGCAGTACTTC | few | TRBJ2-7 | TRBV24-1 | .
CASSQGLALRHF | TGTGCCAGCAGCCAAGGACTGGCACTTCGGCACTTC | . | TRBJ2-7 | TRBV3-1 | .
CASSLRPTADTQYF | TGCGCCAGCAGCCTACGACCTACGGCAGATACGCAGTATTTT | few | TRBJ2-3 | TRBV4-3 | .
CASSLFASGAILSNTDTQYF | TGTGCCAGCAGTTTATTCGCTAGCGGGGCTATTCTATCCAACACAGATACGCAGTATTTT | once | TRBJ2-3 | TRBV27 | TRBD2
CASSFRPQYDYTF | TGTGCCAGCAGTTTTCGACCGCAGTACGACTACACCTTC | . | TRBJ1-2 | TRBV12-3/TRBV12-4 | .
CASSYGTRQETQYF | TGTGCCAGCAGCTACGGGACTCGTCAAGAGACCCAGTACTTC | . | TRBJ2-5 | TRBV7-6 | .
CASSGKLGTYTGELFF | TGTGCCAGCAGCGGCAAGCTCGGGACATACACCGGGGAGCTGTTTTTT | few | TRBJ2-2 | TRBV5-5 | .
CASRGLAGRVSDTQYF | TGTGCCAGCAGGGGACTAGCGGGAAGAGTATCAGATACGCAGTATTTT | few | TRBJ2-3 | TRBV28 | TRBD2
CSARSQETQYF | TGCAGTGCTAGATCACAAGAGACCCAGTACTTC | few | TRBJ2-5 | TRBV20-1 | .
CASSSVPQGIHEQYF | TGTGCCAGCAGTTCGGTCCCACAGGGGATCCACGAGCAGTACTTC | few | TRBJ2-7 | TRBV27 | TRBD1
CASSWVGGPDTQYF | TGTGCCAGCAGCTGGGTGGGCGGCCCAGATACGCAGTATTTT | many | TRBJ2-3 | TRBV7-2 | .
CSVEAGGLFNTGELFF | TGCAGCGTTGAAGCAGGGGGCCTCTTTAACACCGGGGAGCTGTTTTTT | . | TRBJ2-2 | TRBV29-1 | TRBD1
CASSTADRGLYEQYF | TGTGCCAGCAGTACTGCGGACAGGGGGCTCTACGAGCAGTACTTC | few | TRBJ2-7 | TRBV12-3/TRBV12-4 | TRBD1
CATSREVGSYEQYF | TGTGCCACCAGCAGAGAGGTGGGCTCCTACGAGCAGTACTTC | . | TRBJ2-7 | TRBV15 | .
CASSQDRDTPYEQYF | TGTGCCAGCAGCCAGGACAGGGATACGCCCTACGAGCAGTACTTC | few | TRBJ2-7 | TRBV14 | TRBD1
CASREGGQPQHF | TGTGCCAGCAGGGAAGGCGGTCAGCCCCAGCATTTT | few | TRBJ1-5 | TRBV6-2/TRBV6-3 | .
CASSRAQGVTEAFF | TGTGCCAGCAGCCGGGCACAGGGGGTGACTGAAGCTTTCTTT | once | TRBJ1-1 | TRBV7-8 | TRBD1
CASSLGGTEKLFF | TGTGCCAGCAGTTTAGGGGGCACTGAAAAACTGTTTTTT | . | TRBJ1-4 | TRBV28 | .
CASSQAQGAGTGELFF | TGTGCCAGCAGCCAAGCCCAGGGGGCAGGCACCGGGGAGCTGTTTTTT | few | TRBJ2-2 | TRBV4-2 | TRBD1
CASSPRQGSYGYTF | TGTGCCAGCAGCCCCCGACAGGGGAGCTATGGCTACACCTTC | many | TRBJ1-2 | TRBV3-1 | TRBD1
CSVDGQGSYTQYF | TGCAGCGTCGACGGACAGGGGTCCTATACGCAGTATTTT | . | TRBJ2-3 | TRBV29-1 | TRBD1
CASGRFSYEQYF | TGTGCCAGCGGGCGGTTCTCCTACGAGCAGTACTTC | many | TRBJ2-7 | TRBV3-1 | .